The 24 T cell receptor beta chains in this list originate from one sample, sequenced in a study of blood T cell repertoires in COVID-19. TCRdb's table, derived via immunoSEQ multiplex PCR, lists solely in-frame clones and lacks some. Altogether roughly 74,000 clones are present, 84% being singletons, with the ten largest covering over 30%. The sequenced sample was peripheral blood. Receptors originate from a man between 65 and 79 years old with acute or convalescent COVID-19.

The rearrangement joins TRBV7-3 to TRBJ2-7, with 12 bases identical to TRBD2. CDR3 length: 15 residues. The germline V gene encodes CDR1 SGHTA and CDR2 FQGTGA. V dropped 6 bases and J dropped 4; count of bases not matched to a gene: 7. The CDR3 DNA follows: TGTGCCAGCAGACTACTAGCGGGGGGCGAGTACGAGCAGTACTTC. Translating it yields CASRLLAGGEYEQYF.

V gene TRBV18 combines with J gene TRBJ1-1; possibly TRBD1 for D (6 bases). The germline V gene encodes CDR1 KGHSH and CDR2 LQKENI. With 3 bases removed from V and 3 bases from J, the gap between germline ends came to 14 bases. This CDR3 is 15 amino acids long. The CDR3 sequence is CASSPQGMGDTEAFF. In DNA form, the CDR3 reads TGTGCCAGCTCACCCCAGGGGATGGGGGACACTGAAGCTTTCTTT. Using reference TRBV18 and TRBJ1-1 for the parts outside the CDR3, the full variable domain is NAGVMQNPRHLVRRRGQEARLRCSPMKGHSHVYWYRQLPEEGLKFMVYLQKENIIDESGMPKERFSAEFPKEGPSILRIQQVVRGDSAAYFCASSPQGMGDTEAFFGQGTRLTVV.

The V call is TRBV5-4, the J call TRBJ2-1; a weak D match, TRBD1 (6 bases). Germline CDR1 is SGHNT and CDR2 is YYREEE (reference sequence). Between the trimmed V and J ends, which lost 0 bases and 1 base, there was a span of 8 bases. The CDR3 loop spans 15 amino acids. CDR3 protein: CASSLDRVSYNEQFF. The CDR3 nucleotides read TGTGCCAGCAGCTTGGACAGGGTTTCCTACAATGAGCAGTTCTTC.

The chain recombines TRBV7-3 with TRBJ2-7, with 13 bases lining up with TRBD2. With V trimmed by 5 bases and J by 7 bases, 8 bases remained unmatched. The CDR3 length is 15 residues. Germline V gives CDR1 SGHTA, CDR2 FQGTGA. The CDR3 sequence is CASSLAPGLAGEQYF. The CDR3 DNA sequence: TGTGCCAGCAGCCTCGCCCCGGGACTAGCGGGAGAGCAGTACTTC.

The chain employs TRBV4-1 and TRBJ2-7; possibly TRBD2 for D (5 bases). Per germline, CDR1 MGHRA and CDR2 YSYEKL. This CDR3 has 15 amino acids. V was cut by 1 base and J by 0 bases, with 10 bases left in between. The CDR3 coding sequence is TGCGCCAGCAGCCAAGGCACGGGGTCCTCCTACGAGCAGTACTTC. Protein sequence: CASSQGTGSSYEQYF.

The chain joins TRBV3-1 (or the pseudogene TRBV3-2) to TRBJ1-1, with 8 bases that match TRBD1. Looked up from germline, CDR1 is LGHDT and CDR2 is YNNKEL (reference sequence). Losses at the gene ends were 3 bases for V and 0 bases for J; bases not matched to a gene: 3. The CDR3 covers 15 residues. CDR3 coding DNA: TGTGCCAGCAGCCAGAGGGACAGGATGAACACTGAAGCTTTCTTT. Translating gives CASSQRDRMNTEAFF.

In its sample, this clone was seen a few times. The gene calls are TRBV5-1 and TRBJ2-2; D possibly corresponds to TRBD1 (7 bases). The CDR3 loop spans 14 amino acids. Trimming removed 3 bases from V and 4 bases from J, with 10 bases in between. The germline CDR1 and CDR2 sequences are SGHRS and YFSETQ. The CDR3 is CASSSQGGTGELFF. CDR3 DNA: TGCGCCAGCAGCTCCCAGGGGGGCACCGGGGAGCTGTTTTTT.

This chain uses TRBV6-5 with TRBJ2-1; 8 bases line up with TRBD2. CDR1 and CDR2 (germline): MNHEY, SVGAGI. Unmatched junction bases numbered 6, after V lost 5 bases and J lost 9 bases. The CDR3 extends over 13 amino acids. DNA of the CDR3: TGTGCCAGCAGTCGAACGAGCGGGGGTGAGCAGTTCTTC. Its protein product is CASSRTSGGEQFF.

The chain links TRBV4-3 to TRBJ1-2; TRBD1 is a possible D gene (5 bases). The CDR3 is 13 residues long. V lost 3 bases and J 2 bases, leaving 7 bases between the germline ends. Germline V gives CDR1 LGHNA, CDR2 YSLEER. DNA for the CDR3: TGCGCCAGCAGCCATCCAGGGAACTATGGCTACACCTTC. This encodes CASSHPGNYGYTF.

V is TRBV12-3 or TRBV12-4 and J is TRBJ1-1, with D hard to call. This CDR3 is built from 11 residues. V dropped 3 bases and J dropped 7 bases, with 6 bases sitting between them. The CDR3 DNA is TGTGCCAGCAGTTTGTTCCGTGAAGCTTTCTTT. Its protein is CASSLFREAFF.

This chain joins TRBV19 and TRBJ2-2; D is undetermined. The CDR3 contains 15 residues. The V gene's germline CDR1 is LNHDA and CDR2 SQIVND (reference sequence). Trimming removed 3 bases from V and 0 bases from J, with 8 bases in between. CDR3 bases: TGTGCCAGTAGTATTAGTGTCGCGAACACCGGGGAGCTGTTTTTT. Translating it yields CASSISVANTGELFF.

This sequence joins TRBV25-1 and TRBJ2-2, with D unclear. CDR3 length: 11 residues. Germline assignment: CDR1 MGHDK and CDR2 SYGVNS. With 8 bases removed from V and 5 bases from J, the gap between germline ends came to 6 bases. The DNA of the CDR3 is TGTGCCAGCTCCCAAACCGGGGAGCTGTTTTTT. Protein product: CASSQTGELFF.

The chain carries TRBV29-1 and TRBJ2-3; possibly TRBD1 for D (5 bases). The V end lost 3 bases, the J end lost 2 bases, and 9 bases lay between the germline ends. The CDR3 spans 13 residues. Germline values: CDR1 SQVTM, CDR2 ANQGSEA. The DNA of the CDR3 is TGCAGCGTTGACCCAGGGAACACAGATACGCAGTATTTT. Amino acid sequence: CSVDPGNTDTQYF.

V usage is TRBV11-2 and J usage is TRBJ2-1; D may be TRBD2 (5 bases). The CDR3 runs to 14 residues. Germline lookup yields CDR1 SGHAT and CDR2 FQNNGV. Trimming shortened V by 2 bases and J by 4 bases, and 9 bases separated the two germline ends. The CDR3 spells CASSLRDDYNEQFF. The CDR3 region has the DNA TGTGCCAGCAGCTTACGGGATGATTACAATGAGCAGTTCTTC.

This clone was detected a few times. This chain uses TRBV4-1 with TRBJ2-3; 8 bases are a match to TRBD2. Germline CDR1 MGHRA, CDR2 YSYEKL. This CDR3 is 16 amino acids long. After removal of 0 bases from V and 4 bases from J, the junction contained 6 bases not matched to a gene. DNA of the CDR3: TGCGCCAGCAGCCAAGAGGGACTAGACCTGCCAGATACGCAGTATTTT. Amino acids: CASSQEGLDLPDTQYF.

The genes are TRBV7-3 and TRBJ2-7; a possible D gene is TRBD1 (6 bases). Germline V gene sequence: CDR1 SGHTA, CDR2 FQGTGA. CDR3 length: 14 amino acids. V was shortened by 0 bases and J by 12 bases, with 18 bases between the two germline ends. The CDR3 nucleotides are TGTGCCAGCAGCTTAACAGGCCCACAGGGACCATCGTACTTC. It translates to CASSLTGPQGPSYF.

The V and J genes are TRBV6-5 and TRBJ1-2, with a weak D call TRBD1 (6 bases). The V end was cut by 5 bases, the J end by 8 bases, with 21 bases between. CDR3 length: 15 amino acids. The V gene's germline CDR1 is MNHEY and CDR2 SVGAGI. Here the CDR3 DNA reads TGTGCCAGCAGTCCCAAACAGGGCGCCTCATGGGGCTACACCTTC. Its protein is CASSPKQGASWGYTF.

This chain joins TRBV2 and TRBJ2-5, with D possibly matching TRBD2 (7 bases). CDR1 and CDR2 from the germline V gene are SNHLY and FYNNEI. Trimming left V 8 bases short and J 4 bases short, with 17 bases between. CDR3 length equals 14 residues. The chain's CDR3 is CASGGAVVGETQYF. In DNA, the CDR3 is TGTGCCAGCGGGGGGGCGGTGGTCGGAGAGACCCAGTACTTC.

The genes are TRBV4-1 and TRBJ2-6; a weak D match, TRBD1 (6 bases). The V gene lost 2 bases and the J gene lost 3 bases, with 11 bases spanning the gap. Germline V gene sequence: CDR1 MGHRA, CDR2 YSYEKL. The CDR3 extends over 16 amino acids. CDR3 residues: CASSQTQGGGANVLTF. CDR3 DNA sequence: TGCGCCAGCAGCCAAACACAGGGTGGTGGGGCCAACGTCCTGACTTTC.

The chain is built from TRBV28 and TRBJ2-5; the D gene is possibly TRBD1 (7 bases). Germline V gene data show CDR1 as MDHEN and CDR2 as SYDVKM. Between the trimmed V and J ends, which lost 6 bases and 5 bases, there was a span of 19 bases. The CDR3 runs 15 residues. CDR3: CASREEGASGETQYF. CDR3 sequence (DNA): TGTGCCAGCAGAGAGGAGGGGGCCTCGGGGGAGACCCAGTACTTC.

The rearrangement joins TRBV5-1 to TRBJ2-2; D is unclear. This CDR3 is built from 14 residues. Germline lookup yields CDR1 SGHRS and CDR2 YFSETQ. V was shortened by 4 bases and J by 5 bases, with 12 bases between the two germline ends. This CDR3 is CASSRVASTGELFF. CDR3 coding DNA: TGCGCCAGCAGCCGCGTTGCTAGTACCGGGGAGCTGTTTTTT. Combining the CDR3 with reference TRBV5-1 and TRBJ2-2 gives the whole variable domain KAGVTQTPRYLIKTRGQQVTLSCSPISGHRSVSWYQQTPGQGLQFLFEYFSETQRNKGNFPGRFSGRQFSNSRSEMNVSTLELGDSALYLCASSRVASTGELFFGEGSRLTVL.

V gene TRBV6-1 combines with J gene TRBJ2-3; the match to TRBD2 covers 11 bases. CDR3 size: 14 residues. V shed 4 bases and J 7 bases; nucleotides not matched to a gene: 4. Looked up from germline, CDR1 is MNHNS and CDR2 is SASEGT. This CDR3 reads CASSVAGGQNTQYF. The CDR3 nucleotides read TGTGCCAGCAGTGTAGCGGGGGGGCAGAATACGCAGTATTTT.

The J gene is TRBJ2-1, the V gene TRBV3-1 (or the pseudogene TRBV3-2), with TRBD2 matching over 7 bases. Per the germline V gene, CDR1 is LGHDT and CDR2 is YNNKEL (reference sequence). J lost 4 bases, V lost 2 bases, and 5 bases had no gene match. The CDR3 is made up of 15 amino acids. CDR3 sequence (DNA): TGTGCCAGCAGCCAATGGGCGGGAGAGTACAATGAGCAGTTCTTC. It encodes CASSQWAGEYNEQFF.

The J gene is TRBJ2-7, the V gene TRBV7-2; 9 bases are shared with TRBD1. The trim removed 5 bases at V and 7 bases at J, leaving 6 bases unmatched. The CDR3 totals 13 residues. Germline V lookup: CDR1 SGHTA, CDR2 FQGNSA. The chain's CDR3 is CASSVNRGREQYF. CDR3 bases: TGTGCCAGCAGCGTAAACAGGGGGCGTGAGCAGTACTTC.